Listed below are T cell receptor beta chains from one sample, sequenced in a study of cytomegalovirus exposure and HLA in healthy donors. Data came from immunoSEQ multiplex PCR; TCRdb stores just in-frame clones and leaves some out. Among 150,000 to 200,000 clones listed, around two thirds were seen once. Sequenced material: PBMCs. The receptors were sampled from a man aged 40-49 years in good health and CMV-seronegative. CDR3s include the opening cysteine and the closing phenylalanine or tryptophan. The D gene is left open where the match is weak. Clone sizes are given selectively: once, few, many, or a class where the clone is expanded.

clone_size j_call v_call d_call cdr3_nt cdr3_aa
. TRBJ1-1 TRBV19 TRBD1 TGTGCCAGTACCCCTTACCGGGACAGGGTGGGCACTGAAGCTTTCTTT CASTPYRDRVGTEAFF
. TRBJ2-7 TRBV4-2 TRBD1 TGTGCCAGCAGCCACGGGACAGACCGGAAGTCTTACGAGCAGTACTTC CASSHGTDRKSYEQYF
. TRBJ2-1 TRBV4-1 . TGCGCCAGCAGCTCCAGGGATTACAATGAGCAGTTCTTC CASSSRDYNEQFF
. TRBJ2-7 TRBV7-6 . TGTGCCAGCAGCTTAACGATCGGTCAATATTACGAGCAGTACTTC CASSLTIGQYYEQYF
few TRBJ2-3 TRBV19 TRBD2 TGTGCCAGTAGTATGGGTCTAGCGGGGGCCTCATTTAGCACAGATACGCAGTATTTT CASSMGLAGASFSTDTQYF
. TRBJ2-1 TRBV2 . TGTGCCAGCACTCAAGTCCCTAGCCCCAATGAGCAGTTCTTC CASTQVPSPNEQFF
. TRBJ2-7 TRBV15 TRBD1 TGTGCCACCAGCAGAGACAGGGGGCCCTACGAGCAGTACTTC CATSRDRGPYEQYF
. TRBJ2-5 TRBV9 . TGTGCCAGCAGACCGGACGGAAGGGAGGCCCAGTACTTC CASRPDGREAQYF
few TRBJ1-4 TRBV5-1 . TGCGCCAGCAGCAACGGGGGTACTAATGAAAAACTGTTTTTT CASSNGGTNEKLFF
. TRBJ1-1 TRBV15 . TGTGCCACCAGCAGATCAGGGAACACGAACACTGAAGCTTTCTTT CATSRSGNTNTEAFF
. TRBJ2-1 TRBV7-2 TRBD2 TGTGCCAGCAGCTTAGCAGGAGTCCGACTAGCGGATCACAATGAGCAGTTCTTC CASSLAGVRLADHNEQFF
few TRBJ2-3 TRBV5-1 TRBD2 TGCGCCAGCAGCTTGGTGGCGGGGGGGCATGGAGATACGCAGTATTTT CASSLVAGGHGDTQYF
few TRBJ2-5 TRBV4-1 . TGCGCCAGCAGCCAAGATCCAGGGGGAGCGGGCCAGAACAAAGAGACCCAGTACTTC CASSQDPGGAGQNKETQYF
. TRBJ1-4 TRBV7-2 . TGTGCCAGCAGCCCTCCAGGAGGCCGTGAAAAACTGTTTTTT CASSPPGGREKLFF
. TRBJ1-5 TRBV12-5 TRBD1 TGTGCTAGTGGTTCTAACAGGGGTGGTAGCAATCAGCCCCAGCATTTT CASGSNRGGSNQPQHF
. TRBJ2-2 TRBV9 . TGTGCCAGCAGCGTAGAACTGCGGAGGGACTCGGGTGGGGAGCTGTTTTTT CASSVELRRDSGGELFF
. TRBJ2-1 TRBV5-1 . TGCGCCAGCAGCTTGCAAGTCTGGCCCGATGAGCAGTTCTTC CASSLQVWPDEQFF
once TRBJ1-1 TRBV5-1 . TGCGCCAGCAGCCCGGGCACAGGGATGAACACTGAAGCTTTCTTT CASSPGTGMNTEAFF
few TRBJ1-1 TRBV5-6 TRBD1 TGTGCCAGCAGCTTGGAGGGGGCCACTGAAGCTTTCTTT CASSLEGATEAFF
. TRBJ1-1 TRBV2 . TGTGCCAGTGGGGCTAGGGGGGGTTCCACTGAAGCTTTCTTT CASGARGGSTEAFF
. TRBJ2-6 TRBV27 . TGTGCCAGCAGGGATGCAGTAAGCGTTGGGGCCAACGTCCTGACTTTC CASRDAVSVGANVLTF
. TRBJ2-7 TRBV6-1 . TGTGCTAGCAAGGACACCAACTCCTACGAGCAGTACTTC CASKDTNSYEQYF
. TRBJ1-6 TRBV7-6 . TGTGCCAGCAGCTCGAGCTCCTATAATTCACCCCTCCACTTT CASSSSSYNSPLHF
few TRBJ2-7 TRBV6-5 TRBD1 TGTGCCAGCAGACTAGACAGGGGCGAGCAGTACTTC CASRLDRGEQYF
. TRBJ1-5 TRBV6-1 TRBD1 TGTGCCAGCACCAGGACAGGGGGCAAGCCCCAGCATTTT CASTRTGGKPQHF
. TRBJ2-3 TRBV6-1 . TGTGCCAGCAGGGGAGGACTAGGGGGAGCGCAGTATTTT CASRGGLGGAQYF
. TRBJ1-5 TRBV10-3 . TGTGCCATCAGTTCGGACAGTTATCAGCCCCAGCATTTT CAISSDSYQPQHF
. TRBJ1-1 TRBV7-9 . TGTGCCAGCAGCCCAGGCGGGGGGGACAACACTGAAGCTTTCTTT CASSPGGGDNTEAFF
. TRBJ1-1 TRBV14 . TGTGCCAGCAGCCCGTGGCCCGGGGACACTGAAGCTTTCTTT CASSPWPGDTEAFF
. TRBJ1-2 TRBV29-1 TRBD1 TGCAGCGGACGAACAGGGGTTGGCTACACCTTC CSGRTGVGYTF
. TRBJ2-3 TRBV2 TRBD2 TGTGCCAGCAGAGAGGGACTAGCGGGAAGCCCGCAGTATTTT CASREGLAGSPQYF
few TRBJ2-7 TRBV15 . TGTGCCACCAGCAGAGACGGCAGGGTGCTTCTAGAGCAGTACTTC CATSRDGRVLLEQYF
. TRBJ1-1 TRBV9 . TGTGCCAGCAGCGTAGAGGGATGGGGCGCTGAAGCTTTCTTT CASSVEGWGAEAFF
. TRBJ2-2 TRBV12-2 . TGTGCAATCTTAGGGGTCACCGGGGAGCTGTTTTTT CAILGVTGELFF
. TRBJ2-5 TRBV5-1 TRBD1 TGCGCCAGCAGCTTGGTGACAGGGGAGACCCAGTACTTC CASSLVTGETQYF
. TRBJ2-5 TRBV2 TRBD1 TGTGCCAGCAGTGAGCTCGGGACAGGGCTGGAGACCCAGTACTTC CASSELGTGLETQYF
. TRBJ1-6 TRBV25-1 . TGTGCCAGCAGTTCCTCAGGGTGGAATTCACCCCTCCACTTT CASSSSGWNSPLHF
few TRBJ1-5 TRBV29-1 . TGCAGCGTTGGGGCGGGGCCTGATCAGCCCCAGCATTTT CSVGAGPDQPQHF
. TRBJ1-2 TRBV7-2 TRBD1 TGTGCCAGCAGCCCGGGGACAGGGGCCCGCTATGGCTACACCTTC CASSPGTGARYGYTF
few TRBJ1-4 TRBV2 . TGTGCCAGCAGTCTCGACCCGGGAGGAAAACTGTTTTTT CASSLDPGGKLFF
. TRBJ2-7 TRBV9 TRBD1 TGTGCCAGCAGCGTAGGGGTGAGGACAGGGGGGTCCTACGAGCAGTACTTC CASSVGVRTGGSYEQYF
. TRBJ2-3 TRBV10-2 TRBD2 TGCGCCAGCAGTGGCGGGAGGACAGATACGCAGTATTTT CASSGGRTDTQYF
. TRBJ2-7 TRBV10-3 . TGTGCCATCAGTGAGTCGATAGCTCCGGATGTGGAGCAGTACTTC CAISESIAPDVEQYF
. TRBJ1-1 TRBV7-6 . TGTGCCAGCAGCTTACTCCCGACCGGGGGGCCTGAAGCTTTCTTT CASSLLPTGGPEAFF
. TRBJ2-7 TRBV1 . TGCACCAGCAGCCAAGGGGACCCTGGGGGGGGCCTCCCCTCCTACGAGCAGTACTTC CTSSQGDPGGGLPSYEQYF
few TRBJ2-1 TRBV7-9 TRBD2 TGTGCCAGCAGCTTAGGGACTAGCGGTAACTCCTACAATGAGCAGTTCTTC CASSLGTSGNSYNEQFF
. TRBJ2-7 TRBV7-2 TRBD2 TGTGCCAGCAGCTTAGCAAGCGGGGGAGATACAATCTCCTACGAGCAGTACTTC CASSLASGGDTISYEQYF
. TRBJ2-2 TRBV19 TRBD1 TGTGCCAGTAGTATAGAAGGGACAGGGAACACCGGGGAGCTGTTTTTT CASSIEGTGNTGELFF
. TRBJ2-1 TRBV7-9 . TGTGCCAGCAGCCCAGGACAGTACTCCTACAATGAGCAGTTCTTC CASSPGQYSYNEQFF
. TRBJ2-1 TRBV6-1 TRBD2 TGTGCCAGCAGTGAAACTAGGCTAGCGGGAGGAGGATCGCAGTTCTTC CASSETRLAGGGSQFF
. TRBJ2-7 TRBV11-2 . TGTGCCAGCAGCTCACCCTGGGACAAGACATCCTACGAGCAGTACTTC CASSSPWDKTSYEQYF
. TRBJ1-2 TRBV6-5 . TGTGCCAGCTGGGGGGGGTCGGGTAACTATGGCTACACCTTC CASWGGSGNYGYTF
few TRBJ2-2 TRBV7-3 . TGTGCCAGCAGGTCAGGGCTGCACACCGGGGAGCTGTTTTTT CASRSGLHTGELFF
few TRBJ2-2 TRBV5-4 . TGTGCCAGCAGCTTGGAACAGGGCATCGGGGAGCTGTTTTTT CASSLEQGIGELFF
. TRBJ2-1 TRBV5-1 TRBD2 TGCGCCAGCAGCACCGGCGGGAGTGATGAGCAGTTCTTC CASSTGGSDEQFF
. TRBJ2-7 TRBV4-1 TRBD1 TGCGCCAGCAGCCAAATCGGGACAGGGGCCTACGAGCAGTACTTC CASSQIGTGAYEQYF
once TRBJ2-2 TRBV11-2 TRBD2 TGTGCCAGCAGCGGTGGACTAGCTCGAGGCGGGGAGCTGTTTTTT CASSGGLARGGELFF
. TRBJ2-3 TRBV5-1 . TGCGCCAGCAGCTTGGCGCGGGTGACAGATACGCAGTATTTT CASSLARVTDTQYF
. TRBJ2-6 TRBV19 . TGTGCCAGTACAGTCTCTGGGGCCAACGTCCTGACTTTC CASTVSGANVLTF
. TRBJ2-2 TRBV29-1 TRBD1 TGCAGCGCCTTCCGAGGACAGGGGCTTGACGGGGAGCTGTTTTTT CSAFRGQGLDGELFF